These T cell receptor beta chains were read from a single sample in a study of OX40 agonist ivuxolimab in advanced cancers. Assay used: immunoSEQ multiplex PCR; TCRdb lists only in-frame clones, some missing. The table has about 65,000 clones, approximately 90% seen once. The starting material was CD4+ or CD8+ T cells sorted from blood, obtained in a trial of the OX40 agonist ivuxolimab. The origin of the receptors is an adult with an advanced solid tumor such as melanoma, head and neck, liver or kidney cancer. CDR3s include the opening cysteine and the closing phenylalanine or tryptophan. The D gene is left open where the match is weak. Clone size is given for some rows only: seen once, a few or many times, or a class if the clone is expanded.

d_call,v_call,clone_size,j_call,cdr3_nt,cdr3_aa
-,TRBV5-4,-,TRBJ1-4,TGTGCCAGCAGACGCAGGGGTACTAATGAAAAACTGTTTTTT,CASRRRGTNEKLFF
-,TRBV7-2,-,TRBJ1-6,TGTGCCAGCAGCTTGGAAGTTTCACCCCTCCACTTT,CASSLEVSPLHF
-,TRBV4-1,-,TRBJ1-6,TGCGCCAGCAGCCAATTAGACACGGCCAATTCACCCCTCCACTTT,CASSQLDTANSPLHF
-,TRBV5-4,-,TRBJ2-7,TGTGCCAGCGGCTCGATCGGGACATCAAACGAGCAGTACTTC,CASGSIGTSNEQYF
-,TRBV18,-,TRBJ1-1,TGTGCCAGCACTCGGGATGCGGCCACTGAAGCTTTCTTT,CASTRDAATEAFF
-,TRBV7-9,-,TRBJ2-5,TGTGCCAGCAGCTTAGGGTTGGTGGGGCCGCGGGAGACCCAGTACTTC,CASSLGLVGPRETQYF
-,TRBV11-2,once,TRBJ2-7,TGTGCCAGCAGCTCATCCACAGGGCCTTACAAGTACTTC,CASSSSTGPYKYF
-,TRBV19,-,TRBJ1-6,TGTGCCAGCAGCGGACAAAACGGGGTTTCACCCCTCCACTTT,CASSGQNGVSPLHF
-,TRBV4-2,-,TRBJ2-2,TGTGCCAGCAGCCAAGGAGGGGGTTCCGGGGAGCTGTTTTTT,CASSQGGGSGELFF
-,TRBV27,-,TRBJ1-3,TGTGCCAGCAGTTTCGACTCTGGAAACACCATATATTTT,CASSFDSGNTIYF
-,TRBV9,-,TRBJ2-1,TGTGCCAGCAGCGTATGTAGGAGGAATGAGCAGTTCTTC,CASSVCRRNEQFF
TRBD2,TRBV11-2,-,TRBJ2-1,TGTGCCAGCAGCTCACGTCCCCTAGCGGGGGGGTACAATGAGCAGTTCTTC,CASSSRPLAGGYNEQFF
TRBD1,TRBV5-4,once,TRBJ2-7,TGTGCCAGCAGCTTGCGGTCGGGACAGGGGCCCTACGAGCAGTACTTC,CASSLRSGQGPYEQYF
-,TRBV6-5,once,TRBJ1-3,TGTGCCAGCAGTTACGGCAGCCGAAACACCATATATTTT,CASSYGSRNTIYF
-,TRBV6-6,-,TRBJ1-3,TGTGCCAGCAGTTATCAGGGTGGAACTGGAAACACCATATATTTT,CASSYQGGTGNTIYF
-,TRBV2,once,TRBJ1-1,TGTGCCTCACGGGAGATCGTCGCTGAAGCTTTCTTT,CASREIVAEAFF
-,TRBV5-1,-,TRBJ2-7,TGCGCCAGCAGCCGAGAGTCGGGTGGGGGCTACGAGCAGTACTTC,CASSRESGGGYEQYF
-,TRBV27,few,TRBJ2-7,TGTGCCAGCAGTTTGGACAACTACGAGCAGTACTTC,CASSLDNYEQYF
-,TRBV5-1,-,TRBJ2-5,TGCGCCAGCAGCCCCAGCGGGCAAGAGACCCAGTACTTC,CASSPSGQETQYF
TRBD1,TRBV30,-,TRBJ2-5,TGTGCCTGGGAGGTGACAGGGGCATTCCAAGAGACCCAGTACTTC,CAWEVTGAFQETQYF
-,TRBV14,-,TRBJ2-2,TGTGCCAGCAGCCAATTCTTGACTGGGGAGCTGTTTTTT,CASSQFLTGELFF
-,TRBV6-1,-,TRBJ1-1,TGTGCCAGCAGTGGCCGCACTGAAGCTTTCTTT,CASSGRTEAFF
-,TRBV7-8,-,TRBJ2-1,TGTGCCAGCAGCTTAGATAGCGTCCTGTCGGGCGAGCAGTTCTTC,CASSLDSVLSGEQFF
TRBD1,TRBV7-7,-,TRBJ2-1,TGTGCCAGCAGCTTAGGGACAGGGAATGAGCAGTTCTTC,CASSLGTGNEQFF
-,TRBV30,-,TRBJ1-1,TGTGCCTGGAGCCAGCCGAACACTGAAGCTTTCTTT,CAWSQPNTEAFF
-,TRBV6-5,-,TRBJ2-1,TGTGCCAGCAGTTACTCGACTCAGCAGTTCTTC,CASSYSTQQFF
-,TRBV5-1,once,TRBJ2-5,TGCGCCAGCAGCTTTAATTACGAGACCCAGTACTTC,CASSFNYETQYF
-,TRBV5-5,-,TRBJ2-3,TGTGCCAGCAGTACACTCTTAGATACGCAGTATTTT,CASSTLLDTQYF
-,TRBV25-1,-,TRBJ1-2,TGTGCCAGCAGTGAAATGACCCCACCGGGGGGGTACACCTTC,CASSEMTPPGGYTF
-,TRBV30,-,TRBJ2-3,TGTGCCTGGAGCAAGGTTAGCCACGCAGATACGCAGTATTTT,CAWSKVSHADTQYF
TRBD2,TRBV11-2,-,TRBJ2-7,TGTGCCAGCAGCTCGCTAGCGGCGAACTCCTACGAGCAGTACTTC,CASSSLAANSYEQYF
-,TRBV6-6,-,TRBJ1-1,TGTGCCAGCAGTTACCTGATCAACACTGAAGCTTTCTTT,CASSYLINTEAFF
TRBD1,TRBV6-5,-,TRBJ1-1,TGTGCCAGCAGCTCCCTTACAGGGGGTTATAATGAAGCTTTCTTT,CASSSLTGGYNEAFF
TRBD2,TRBV11-2,once,TRBJ2-1,TGTGCCAGCAGCTTACAGGGGACTAGCGGGGGCAGATACAATGAGCAGTTCTTC,CASSLQGTSGGRYNEQFF
TRBD1,TRBV5-4,-,TRBJ2-5,TGTGCCAGCAGCCAGGACAGGGGGCTTGAGACCCAGTACTTC,CASSQDRGLETQYF
TRBD2,TRBV7-6,once,TRBJ2-1,TGTGCCAGCAGACCCCGACTAGCGGGGGGGCCGGGTTACAATGAGCAGTTCTTC,CASRPRLAGGPGYNEQFF
TRBD1,TRBV29-1,-,TRBJ2-1,TGCAGCGTTGACTCGGACAGGAAGCCCTACAATGAGCAGTTCTTC,CSVDSDRKPYNEQFF
TRBD1,TRBV30,-,TRBJ1-2,TGTGCCTGGGAGCTCAGGGACAGGGTACACTATGGCTACACCTTC,CAWELRDRVHYGYTF
-,TRBV11-2,-,TRBJ2-6,TGTGCCAGCAGCCTTGCGGGTGCACATCTCGGGGTCCTGACTTTC,CASSLAGAHLGVLTF
-,TRBV10-1,-,TRBJ2-7,TGCGCCAGCAGTGAGTCTGGGGGCGAGCAGTACTTC,CASSESGGEQYF
-,TRBV6-1,-,TRBJ1-1,TGTGCCAGCAGTGAAGCGCCCTTTGCTTTT,CASSEAPFAF
-,TRBV2,-,TRBJ1-2,TGTGCCAGCAGTGACGCAGGGTATGGCTACACCTTC,CASSDAGYGYTF
-,TRBV5-5,-,TRBJ1-5,TGTGCCAGCAGCTCCCTTGCGAGTTTGGGGGATCAGCCCCAGCATTTT,CASSSLASLGDQPQHF
TRBD1,TRBV6-5,-,TRBJ1-4,TGTGCCAGCAGCCCACAGGGGCCCCCAAGTGAAAAACTGTTTTTT,CASSPQGPPSEKLFF
-,TRBV18,-,TRBJ1-6,TGTGCCAGCTCGCGTTTACAGGGAAAGGATTCACCCCTCCACTTT,CASSRLQGKDSPLHF
-,TRBV12-5,-,TRBJ1-2,TGTGCTAGTGGTTTAATACAGGGCAACTATGGCTACACCTTC,CASGLIQGNYGYTF
-,TRBV7-9,-,TRBJ2-7,TGTGCCAGCACAGGGACGGCCTACGAGCAGTACTTC,CASTGTAYEQYF
TRBD2,TRBV6-5,-,TRBJ2-7,TGTGCCAGCAGTTCCCCCAAGCGGGGCTACGAGCAGTACTTC,CASSSPKRGYEQYF
TRBD2,TRBV10-3,-,TRBJ2-3,TGTGCCATCAGTGAGTCTAGCGGGGGGGCCACTACAGATACGCAGTATTTT,CAISESSGGATTDTQYF
TRBD2,TRBV11-2,-,TRBJ2-7,TGTGCCAGCAGCAAGACTAGCGGTAGCTCCTACGAGCAGTACTTC,CASSKTSGSSYEQYF
TRBD1,TRBV6-5,-,TRBJ2-7,TGTGCCAGCAGTTATACAGGGGGCGAGATTTACGAGCAGTACTTC,CASSYTGGEIYEQYF
-,TRBV5-4,-,TRBJ1-4,TGTGCCAGCAGCCTAGACACTGACAGACAGACAGAAAAACTGTTTTTT,CASSLDTDRQTEKLFF
-,TRBV5-1,-,TRBJ1-1,TGCGCCAGCAGCTTTCAGGGAGAAGGGAACACTGAAGCTTTCTTT,CASSFQGEGNTEAFF
-,TRBV18,-,TRBJ1-2,TGTGCCAGCTCACCAGACAAGAACTATGGCTACACCTTC,CASSPDKNYGYTF